The 28 T cell receptor beta chains below were found in one sample sequenced in a study of cytomegalovirus exposure and HLA in healthy donors (dated 2017 in TCRdb). The receptor library was made with the immunoSEQ multiplex PCR assay. Not all clones reach the TCRdb copy of this immuneACCESS table, which keeps in-frame sequences only. Checked studies attribute under half of the gap to unresolved V genes and leave the rest unexplained. The sample data list 200,000 or so clones, and around 80% of these were observed just once. The ten largest clonotypes hold 13% of the sample. The sequencing input was PBMCs. Receptors originate from a woman in her 30s in good health and CMV-seropositive.

The chain links TRBV27 to TRBJ2-3; weak D call: TRBD2 (5 bases). The germline V gene encodes CDR1 MNHEY and CDR2 SMNVEV (reference sequence). The CDR3 totals 16 residues. Deletions cut 1 base from V and 2 bases from J, with 13 bases between. This CDR3 is CASSLLATAITDTQYF. The CDR3 coding sequence is TGTGCCAGCAGTTTATTAGCGACGGCAATCACAGATACGCAGTATTTT.

The CDR3 region is CASSQGYAYEQYF. The DNA of the CDR3 is TGTGCCAGCAGCCAGGGGTACGCGTACGAGCAGTACTTC. The chain has TRBV6-1 and TRBJ2-7; TRBD1 might be the D (6 bases). Germline-derived CDR1 and CDR2 are MNHNS and SASEGT. V lost 6 bases, J lost 4 bases, and 13 bases lay in between. The CDR3 totals 13 residues.

The chain couples TRBV6-5 to TRBJ2-1; D is ambiguous. V dropped 4 bases and J dropped 0 bases, with 7 bases sitting between them. The length of the CDR3 is 14 residues. Germline CDR1 reads MNHEY; CDR2 reads SVGAGI. The CDR3 loop is CASSSEFSYNEQFF. The CDR3 DNA follows: TGTGCCAGCAGTTCAGAATTCTCCTACAATGAGCAGTTCTTC.

In this sample, this clone turned up a few times. The chain couples TRBV6-1 to TRBJ2-7; 7 nucleotides align to TRBD1. The V gene's germline CDR1 is MNHNS and CDR2 SASEGT. The CDR3 runs 15 residues. After removal of 1 base from V and 7 bases from J, the junction contained 10 bases not matched to a gene. CDR3 DNA: TGTGCCAGCAGTGAAGACAGGGGACATACACGGGAGCAGTACTTC. Amino acids: CASSEDRGHTREQYF.

This chain joins TRBV28 and TRBJ2-1; TRBD1 aligns across 9 bases. In germline, CDR1 is MDHEN, CDR2 SYDVKM. V lost 6 bases, J lost 7 bases, and 13 bases stayed unmatched. The CDR3 covers 16 residues. The CDR3 region has the DNA TGTGCCAGCAGATACCCTGGGACAGGGAGGAGGAATGAGCAGTTCTTC. Its translation is CASRYPGTGRRNEQFF. Filled out from reference TRBV28 and TRBJ2-1, the complete variable domain reads DVKVTQSSRYLVKRTGEKVFLECVQDMDHENMFWYRQDPGLGLRLIYFSYDVKMKEKGDIPEGYSVSREKKERFSLILESASTNQTSMYLCASRYPGTGRRNEQFFGPGTRLTVL.

The V call is TRBV10-1, the J call TRBJ2-4; maybe TRBD1 (6 bases). The V and J ends lost 5 bases and 6 bases respectively, with 11 bases between them. Germline loops: CDR1 WNHNN, CDR2 SYGVQD (reference sequence). This CDR3 has 13 amino acids. The CDR3 reads CASSTGLVNIQYF. CDR3 DNA: TGCGCCAGCAGTACAGGGCTGGTAAACATTCAGTACTTC.

V usage is TRBV15 and J usage is TRBJ1-1; D unclear. The germline V and J ends were trimmed by 0 bases and 4 bases, with 9 bases remaining between them. Per the germline V gene, CDR1 is LNHNV and CDR2 is YYDKDF (reference sequence). This CDR3 is 14 amino acids long. CDR3 sequence (DNA): TGTGCCACCAGCAGAGATGTAATCGGCACTGAAGCTTTCTTT. Translated, it gives CATSRDVIGTEAFF.

The chain employs TRBV2 and TRBJ1-1, with D possibly TRBD1 on 6 matching bases. Trimming left V 6 bases short and J 1 base short, with 12 bases between. The CDR3 is 14 amino acids. The germline V gene encodes CDR1 SNHLY and CDR2 FYNNEI. CDR3 loop: CASRYGGRNTEAFF. In DNA, the CDR3 is TGTGCCAGCAGGTACGGGGGGCGGAACACTGAAGCTTTCTTT.

The J gene is TRBJ2-7, the V gene TRBV27, with 9 bases matching TRBD1. V shed 5 bases, J shed 1 base, and the junction held 9 bases outside the gene matches. This CDR3 is built from 16 residues. Germline lookup yields CDR1 MNHEY and CDR2 SMNVEV (reference sequence). CDR3: CASSPLPTGGSYEQYF. The DNA for the CDR3 is TGTGCCAGCAGTCCTCTACCGACAGGGGGGTCCTACGAGCAGTACTTC.

The rearrangement links TRBV7-2 to TRBJ2-7, with unresolved D. V lost 1 base and J lost 4, with 14 bases in between. The germline CDR1 and CDR2 sequences are SGHTA and FQGNSA. This CDR3 spans 15 amino acids. In DNA form, the CDR3 reads TGTGCCAGCAGCTTAGTCCTCAACGGCGGTTACGAGCAGTACTTC. It specifies CASSLVLNGGYEQYF.

The count of this clone is one. The J gene is TRBJ2-2, the V gene TRBV15; 8 bases match TRBD2. Unmatched junction bases numbered 10, after V lost 8 bases and J lost 5 bases. This CDR3 has 15 residues. CDR1 is LNHNV, CDR2 YYDKDF, per germline (reference sequence). The CDR3, as DNA: TGTGCCACCTCGTCGGTGGCGGGAGGAACCGGGGAGCTGTTTTTT. This codes for CATSSVAGGTGELFF.

This chain links TRBV4-1 with TRBJ1-5; D is ambiguous. The germline V gene has CDR1 MGHRA and CDR2 YSYEKL. The CDR3 totals 16 residues. Trimming removed 0 bases at V and 3 bases at J, with 12 bases between. The CDR3 loop is CASSQETGSFNQPQHF. The DNA for the CDR3 is TGCGCCAGCAGCCAAGAGACGGGGTCTTTCAATCAGCCCCAGCATTTT.

This clone was recorded only once. This rearrangement joins TRBV11-2 to TRBJ1-1, with D perhaps matching TRBD1 (5 bases). Germline V gives CDR1 SGHAT, CDR2 FQNNGV. The CDR3 totals 13 residues. Trimming pared 7 bases from V and 4 bases from J, leaving 13 bases between. The DNA for the CDR3 is TGTGCCAGCACCACCGTCGGGGGCACTGAAGCTTTCTTT. Translating it yields CASTTVGGTEAFF.

This rearrangement joins TRBV9 to TRBJ2-3, with 12 bases identical to TRBD2. CDR3 length equals 14 residues. Per the germline V gene, CDR1 is SGDLS and CDR2 is YYNGEE. Unmatched junction bases numbered 6, after V lost 4 bases and J lost 9 bases. CDR3 DNA sequence: TGTGCCAGCAGCAAACGACTAGCGGGAGTCACGCAGTATTTT. This encodes CASSKRLAGVTQYF.

This clone was counted only a few times. This chain uses TRBV4-1 with TRBJ2-1; TRBD1 might be the D (7 bases). The CDR3 is 17 amino acids. Germline CDR1 and CDR2: MGHRA and YSYEKL. V was cut by 1 base and J by 8 bases, with 21 bases left in between. CDR3 in amino acids: CASSQATGRNGEYEQFF. The CDR3 region has the DNA TGCGCCAGCAGCCAAGCGACAGGGAGGAATGGAGAGTATGAGCAGTTCTTC.

This clone was counted at least ten times. The chain uses TRBV27 and TRBJ2-7; 8 bases fit TRBD1. The V gene end was trimmed by 4 bases and the J gene end by 2 bases; junction bases not matched to a gene: 1. In germline, CDR1 is MNHEY, CDR2 SMNVEV (reference sequence). CDR3 length: 13 amino acids. This CDR3 reads CASSSTGAYEQYF. The CDR3, as DNA: TGTGCCAGCAGTTCGACAGGGGCCTACGAGCAGTACTTC.

J is TRBJ2-7 and V is TRBV25-1; no definite D call. The germline CDR1 and CDR2 sequences are MGHDK and SYGVNS. This CDR3 has 15 residues. V was cut by 0 bases and J by 0 bases, with 9 bases left in between. The DNA for the CDR3 is TGTGCCAGCAGTGAATACGGCGGTAACTCCTACGAGCAGTACTTC. The encoded protein is CASSEYGGNSYEQYF.

This CDR3 is CASSFGGTNQPQHF. As DNA, the CDR3 is TGTGCCAGCAGCTTCGGCGGGACCAATCAGCCCCAGCATTTT. This chain uses TRBV5-4 with TRBJ1-5, with D possibly being TRBD1 (5 bases). The CDR3 totals 14 residues. The V end was cut by 2 bases, the J end by 3 bases, with 9 bases between. Germline CDR1 reads SGHNT; CDR2 reads YYREEE (reference sequence).

The V gene is TRBV6-7, the J gene TRBJ1-1; D might be TRBD1 (5 bases). TRBV6-7 is annotated as an ORF whose role is uncertain. The CDR3 covers 16 residues. The V end lost 0 bases, the J end lost 0 bases, and 11 bases lay between the germline ends. The CDR3 bases are TGTGCCAGCAGTTACTCGTTCGACAGTTTGAACACTGAAGCTTTCTTT. It codes for CASSYSFDSLNTEAFF.

The chain joins TRBV14 to TRBJ2-7, with 9 nucleotides matching TRBD2. The germline V gene has CDR1 SGHDN and CDR2 FVKESK. V shed 1 base, J shed 0 bases, and the junction held 19 bases outside the gene matches. This CDR3 comprises 21 residues. CDR3 nucleotide sequence: TGTGCCAGCAGCCAAGTTCTCGGGGAGGGACCCCCTAGCGGGAACTCCTACGAGCAGTACTTC. The encoded protein is CASSQVLGEGPPSGNSYEQYF.

This chain uses TRBV18 with TRBJ1-5, with D perhaps matching TRBD1 (6 bases). V gave up 3 bases and J gave up 0 bases, with 9 bases separating them. The CDR3 is 15 residues long. Per the germline V gene, CDR1 is KGHSH and CDR2 is LQKENI. CDR3 sequence: CASSPDRYSNQPQHF. CDR3 bases: TGTGCCAGCTCACCCGACAGGTATAGCAATCAGCCCCAGCATTTT. The full variable domain, its missing parts supplied by reference TRBV18 and TRBJ1-5, is NAGVMQNPRHLVRRRGQEARLRCSPMKGHSHVYWYRQLPEEGLKFMVYLQKENIIDESGMPKERFSAEFPKEGPSILRIQQVVRGDSAAYFCASSPDRYSNQPQHFGDGTRLSIL.

This clone was detected once. This chain connects TRBV14 to TRBJ1-2; D uncertain. V was clipped by 0 bases and J by 2 bases, with 4 bases between them. This CDR3 is built from 13 residues. The germline gives CDR1 SGHDN, CDR2 FVKESK. Here the CDR3 DNA reads TGTGCCAGCAGCCAAGAACGGAACTATGGCTACACCTTC. It yields the protein CASSQERNYGYTF.

This clone is a singleton in its sample. The V gene is TRBV5-1, the J gene TRBJ2-1; D is uncertain. Germline V gives CDR1 SGHRS, CDR2 YFSETQ. V lost 0 bases, J lost 6 bases, and 13 bases lay in between. The CDR3 covers 15 residues. CDR3 amino acids: CASSLGITKLNEQFF. CDR3 nucleotide sequence: TGCGCCAGCAGCTTGGGCATCACGAAACTCAATGAGCAGTTCTTC.

The chain employs TRBV4-1 and TRBJ1-5, with D perhaps TRBD1 (6 bases). Germline CDR1 reads MGHRA; CDR2 reads YSYEKL. The V gene lost 0 bases and the J gene lost 4 bases, with 13 bases spanning the gap. The CDR3 totals 16 residues. The CDR3 region is CASSQDEIQGNQPQHF. The CDR3 DNA reads as TGCGCCAGCAGCCAAGATGAGATCCAGGGGAATCAGCCCCAGCATTTT.

The chain has TRBV15 and TRBJ2-3; a possible D gene is TRBD1 (6 bases). Trimming took off 5 bases at V and 2 bases at J, with 17 bases between the two ends. This CDR3 has 16 residues. The germline V gene has CDR1 LNHNV and CDR2 YYDKDF (reference sequence). CDR3 in DNA: TGTGCCACCAGCTTCCGAGGGCGACAGGCCACAGATACGCAGTATTTT. Translated, it gives CATSFRGRQATDTQYF. The whole variable domain, remainder taken from reference TRBV15 and TRBJ2-3, is DAMVIQNPRYQVTQFGKPVTLSCSQTLNHNVMYWYQQKSSQAPKLLFHYYDKDFNNEADTPDNFQSRRPNTSFCFLDIRSPGLGDTAMYLCATSFRGRQATDTQYFGPGTRLTVL.

This chain joins TRBV27 and TRBJ1-2, with 7 bases matching TRBD1. CDR1 and CDR2 from the germline V gene are MNHEY and SMNVEV (reference sequence). With 6 bases clipped from V and 7 bases from J, the junction kept 8 bases outside the gene matches. The length of the CDR3 is 13 residues. CDR3: CASSPDRVFGYTF. The CDR3 DNA sequence: TGTGCCAGCAGCCCCGACAGGGTCTTTGGCTACACCTTC.

This rearrangement joins TRBV29-1 to TRBJ2-7, with D perhaps matching TRBD1 (6 bases). Looked up from germline, CDR1 is SQVTM and CDR2 is ANQGSEA. CDR3 size: 14 residues. V lost 4 bases, J lost 0 bases, and 13 bases lay in between. CDR3 in DNA: TGCAGCGTTGCAAGGGGGAGCAGCTCCTACGAGCAGTACTTC. This gives the protein CSVARGSSSYEQYF.

This rearrangement joins TRBV2 to TRBJ1-4, with TRBD1 matching over 8 bases. V was clipped by 6 bases and J by 7 bases; unmatched bases: 7. Looked up from germline, CDR1 is SNHLY and CDR2 is FYNNEI. There are 14 residues in the CDR3. CDR3: CASSTDRGGEKLFF. In nucleotides, the CDR3 is TGTGCCAGCAGCACTGACAGGGGTGGTGAAAAACTGTTTTTT.